This TCR beta chain is from a study of early T cells in non-severe SARS-CoV-2 infection. Study-wide results and limits: Private and CD4 specificities were missed by VDJdb matching, which favored anti-spike CD8 responses.

This clonotype came up many times. The target antigen is unknown. The germline CDR1 and CDR2 sequences are SEHNR and FQNEAQ (reference sequence). V gave up 5 bases and J gave up 3 bases, with 5 bases separating them. The CDR3 length is 12 residues. TCRdb analysed the 5' RACE reads with MiXCR anew, one entry per CDR3 protein. The data show 20,000 to 30,000 distinct CDR3 sequences, 4.4% seen once. This sequence originates from an adult who was a healthcare worker with PCR-confirmed SARS-CoV-2 infection or an uninfected control (not recorded which). The sample comprised whole blood. The chain joins TRBV7-9 to TRBJ2-1, with no clear D. This CDR3 reads CASSQDYNEQFF. CDR3 DNA sequence: TGTGCCAGCAGCCAAGACTACAATGAGCAGTTCTTC.